The rows below give T cell receptor beta chains drawn from one sample of a study of T cells in Graves' hyperthyroidism and ophthalmopathy. TCRdb independently ran MiXCR on the multiplex PCR reads; one entry per CDR3 protein. The table lists 200,000 to 300,000 distinct CDR3 sequences, around 24% of them singletons. Material: blood. All receptors derive from a woman in her thirties or forties with Graves' ophthalmopathy. The CDR3 runs from the conserved cysteine through the conserved F or W. Fields, in order: CDR3 DNA, CDR3 protein, J gene, clone size, V gene, D gene. D genes are given only for firm matches. Where a row states a size, it is once, few, many or the class of an expanded clone; other rows omit it.

TGTGCCAGCAGTAGACTAGCGAGATACGAGCAGTACTTC CASSRLARYEQYF TRBJ2-7 many TRBV12-3/TRBV12-4 TRBD2
TGTGCCAGCAGTTTAGGGAGACAGGGGACCTATGGCTACACCTTC CASSLGRQGTYGYTF TRBJ1-2 - TRBV12-3/TRBV12-4 TRBD1
TGTGCCAGTACCCAGGTTAAAACCGGGGAGCTGTTTTTT CASTQVKTGELFF TRBJ2-2 - TRBV19 -
TGTGCCAGCAGTGTATCTTTAGGCTCCTACGAGCAGTACTTC CASSVSLGSYEQYF TRBJ2-7 - TRBV12-3/TRBV12-4 -
TGCGCCAGCAGTGATGAGAGGGCCACGGCGCAGTATTTT CASSDERATAQYF TRBJ2-3 many TRBV10-1 -
TGTGCCAGCAGCTTAGGAGTGGACAGGGTCTACGAGCAGTACTTC CASSLGVDRVYEQYF TRBJ2-7 many TRBV7-2 TRBD1
TGTGCCAGCAGCACGGCGGAGCACTACGAGCAGTACTTC CASSTAEHYEQYF TRBJ2-7 - TRBV28 -
TGCAGTGCTAGTGAATTGGGACAGGGGGCGAGTTCACCCCTCCACTTT CSASELGQGASSPLHF TRBJ1-6 many TRBV20-1 TRBD1
TGTGCCAGCAGTGTGTTCCCCTTTGATCAGCCCCAGCATTTT CASSVFPFDQPQHF TRBJ1-5 many TRBV2 -
TGTGCCAGCAGCCAAAACAGGGACGGCATTCAGTACTTC CASSQNRDGIQYF TRBJ2-4 many TRBV3-1 -
TGTGCCAGCAGCTTAGTCGACAGGCCTCGAGGGTACTATGGCTACACCTTC CASSLVDRPRGYYGYTF TRBJ1-2 once TRBV11-2 -
TGTGCCAGTAGGCGGACAGGTATCGCGGGGTCCTACGAGCAGTACTTC CASRRTGIAGSYEQYF TRBJ2-7 few TRBV19 -
TGTGCCGGCAGTCGGACACTGAGCTCCTACGAGCAGTACTTC CAGSRTLSSYEQYF TRBJ2-7 few TRBV6-1 -
TGTGCCAGCAGCGTAGGGCACGATAGCAATCAGCCCCAGCATTTT CASSVGHDSNQPQHF TRBJ1-5 many TRBV9 -
TGCAGCGTTGAATCGGACCCGAAAACCCAGTACTTC CSVESDPKTQYF TRBJ2-5 - TRBV29-1 -
TGTGCTACCGGGCCGACGATTAATTCACCCCTCCACTTT CATGPTINSPLHF TRBJ1-6 many TRBV19 -
TGTGCCAGCGCGACAGGGGGCTGGTATGGCTACACCTTC CASATGGWYGYTF TRBJ1-2 - TRBV12-3/TRBV12-4 TRBD1
TGTGCCAGCAGCGTAAATCCAGCCGACGAGCAGTACTTC CASSVNPADEQYF TRBJ2-7 many TRBV9 -
TGTGCCAGCAGTTCCTCCGGGACTCTCTCCTACGAGCAGTACTTC CASSSSGTLSYEQYF TRBJ2-7 many TRBV4-2 -
TGTGCCAGCAGCCAAGGGCGTACGAACACCGGGGAGCTGTTTTTT CASSQGRTNTGELFF TRBJ2-2 few TRBV3-1 -
TGTGCCACCTCAGGAGACCATGGCCTCAATGAGCAGTTCTTC CATSGDHGLNEQFF TRBJ2-1 - TRBV24-1 -
TGCGCCAGCAGCTTGGCTGGGACAGGCACTCCAAATCAAGAGACCCAGTACTTC CASSLAGTGTPNQETQYF TRBJ2-5 few TRBV5-1 TRBD1
TGTGCCAGTAGTCCCCGGACTAGCGGGAGTCGCTACGAGCAGTACTTC CASSPRTSGSRYEQYF TRBJ2-7 many TRBV19 TRBD2
TGTGCCAGCAGTGAAGGAGACAGGAACTATGGCTACACCTTC CASSEGDRNYGYTF TRBJ1-2 - TRBV6-1 -
TGCAGTGCTAGAAATGTAATGGAGACCCAGTACTTC CSARNVMETQYF TRBJ2-5 many TRBV20-1 -
TGTGCCAGTAGACCCGGGAACAACGGGGAGCTGTTTTTT CASRPGNNGELFF TRBJ2-2 many TRBV19 -
TGTGCTAGCAGCTTAGCTGACAGACCGTACTACGAGCAGTACTTC CASSLADRPYYEQYF TRBJ2-7 once TRBV7-7 -
TGTGCCAGTAGTAATTCGGGAGGCCAGCCCCAGCCTTTT CASSNSGGQPQPF TRBJ1-5 - TRBV19 -
TGTGCCAGCACCAAGGGTTGGGAAGCTTTCTTT CASTKGWEAFF TRBJ1-1 many TRBV12-3/TRBV12-4 -
TGTGCCAGCAGTGAACAGGGTCCCAGCCAGCCCCAGCATTTT CASSEQGPSQPQHF TRBJ1-5 many TRBV25-1 -
TGCAGCGGTAGACTAGCGGGAGATACCGGGGAGCTGTTTTTT CSGRLAGDTGELFF TRBJ2-2 many TRBV29-1 TRBD2
TGTGCCAGCAACGAGCGGCTGTTGAACGAGCAGTACTTC CASNERLLNEQYF TRBJ2-7 - TRBV6-1 -
TGTGCCATCAGCCGTGGACAGGGGGCGGTTGAGCAGTACTTC CAISRGQGAVEQYF TRBJ2-7 - TRBV10-3 TRBD1
TGTGCCAGCAGTTTGACAGGGGGCGAAATTCCCTACGAGCAGTACTTC CASSLTGGEIPYEQYF TRBJ2-7 many TRBV28 TRBD1
TGCAGTGCTAGAGATCGAAGACTAGCGTTGTCCTACGAGCAGTACTTC CSARDRRLALSYEQYF TRBJ2-7 many TRBV20-1 TRBD2
TGTGCCAGCACTTTAAGGCAGGGCGCTCCTGGGGCCAACGTCCTGACTTTC CASTLRQGAPGANVLTF TRBJ2-6 - TRBV12-3/TRBV12-4 -
TGCAGTGCTAGAGGGCCCTCCTACGAGCAGTACTTC CSARGPSYEQYF TRBJ2-7 many TRBV20-1 -
TGTGCCACCAGCAGCTATACAGGGGGAGAGACCCAGTACTTC CATSSYTGGETQYF TRBJ2-5 - TRBV15 TRBD1
TGCAGTGCTAGAGCTACAGTCTACGAGCAGTACTTC CSARATVYEQYF TRBJ2-7 - TRBV20-1 -
TGTGCCAGCAAGGGGCCAGCCTACTCTGGGGCCAACGTCCTGACTTTC CASKGPAYSGANVLTF TRBJ2-6 many TRBV6-1 -
TGTGCCAGCGGAAAGTCCCCTAGCGGCCAAGAGACCCAGTACTTC CASGKSPSGQETQYF TRBJ2-5 few TRBV6-1 TRBD2
TGTGCCAGCTCCCCTTCACAGGGGCACCAAGAGACCCAGTACTTC CASSPSQGHQETQYF TRBJ2-5 - TRBV18 TRBD1
TGTGCCAGCAGTGAAACCGGGACAGGGGATGGCTACACCTTC CASSETGTGDGYTF TRBJ1-2 many TRBV6-1 TRBD1
TGCAGCGCCAACAGGGGAGAAGAGACCCAGTACTTC CSANRGEETQYF TRBJ2-5 - TRBV29-1 TRBD1
TGTGCCACCAGCATAGGGTCAGGGGGCAATCAGCCCCAGCATTTT CATSIGSGGNQPQHF TRBJ1-5 few TRBV15 -
TGTGCCAGCAGTCCTTCCAGGGTATGGGTCGGGGAGCTGTTTTTT CASSPSRVWVGELFF TRBJ2-2 many TRBV12-3/TRBV12-4 -
TGTGCCACAAAAAAAGCGGGGGGCACCACTGAAGCTTTCTTT CATKKAGGTTEAFF TRBJ1-1 - TRBV12-3/TRBV12-4 -
TGCAGTGCTAGTACGACTAGCGGAGGGGATACGCAGTATTTT CSASTTSGGDTQYF TRBJ2-3 many TRBV20-1 TRBD2
TGTGCTAGCAGCTTAGGCCCACGGGGTAGCGGGAACCAAGAGACCCAGTACTTC CASSLGPRGSGNQETQYF TRBJ2-5 many TRBV7-7 TRBD2